This T cell receptor (beta chain) was recorded in a study of blood T cell repertoires in COVID-19. V was trimmed by 3 bases and J by 4 bases, leaving 13 bases between them. The CDR3 has 14 amino acids. Germline V gene sequence: CDR1 SGDLS, CDR2 YYNGEE. Data came from immunoSEQ multiplex PCR; TCRdb stores just in-frame clones and leaves some out. Of approximately 340,000 clones listed, around 88% were seen once; the top ten hold roughly 3%. The TCR comes from a man aged 30 to 45 with active or convalescent COVID-19. Sequenced: peripheral blood. The chain couples TRBV9 to TRBJ1-2, with D perhaps matching TRBD1 (5 bases). CDR3 DNA sequence: TGTGCCAGCAGCGCGAGTCTGACAGCCTATGGCTACACCTTC. This sequence encodes CASSASLTAYGYTF. The entire variable domain, with the rest obtained from reference TRBV9 and TRBJ1-2, is as follows: DSGVTQTPKHLITATGQRVTLRCSPRSGDLSVYWYQQSLDQGLQFLIQYYNGEERAKGNILERFSAQQFPDLHSELNLSSLELGDSALYFCASSASLTAYGYTFGSGTRLTVV.